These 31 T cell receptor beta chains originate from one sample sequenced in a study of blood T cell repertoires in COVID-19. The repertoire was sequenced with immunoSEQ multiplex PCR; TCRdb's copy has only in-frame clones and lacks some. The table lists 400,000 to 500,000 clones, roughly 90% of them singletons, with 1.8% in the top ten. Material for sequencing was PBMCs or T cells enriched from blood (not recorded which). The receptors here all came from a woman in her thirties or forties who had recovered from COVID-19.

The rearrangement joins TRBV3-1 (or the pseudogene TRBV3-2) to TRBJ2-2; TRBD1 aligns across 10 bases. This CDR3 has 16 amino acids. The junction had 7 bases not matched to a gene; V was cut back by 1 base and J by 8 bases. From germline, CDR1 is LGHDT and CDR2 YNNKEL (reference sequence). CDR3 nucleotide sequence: TGTGCCAGCAGCCAAGGACAGGGGGCGAGTACTGGGGAGCTGTTTTTT. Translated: CASSQGQGASTGELFF.

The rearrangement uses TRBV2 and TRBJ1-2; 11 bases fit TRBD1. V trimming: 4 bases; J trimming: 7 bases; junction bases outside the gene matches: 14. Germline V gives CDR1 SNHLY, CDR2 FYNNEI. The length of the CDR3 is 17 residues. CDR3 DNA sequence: TGTGCCAGCAGTGGTTCGGACAGGGGGCTCCTTTTGGGTGGCTACACCTTC. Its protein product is CASSGSDRGLLLGGYTF.

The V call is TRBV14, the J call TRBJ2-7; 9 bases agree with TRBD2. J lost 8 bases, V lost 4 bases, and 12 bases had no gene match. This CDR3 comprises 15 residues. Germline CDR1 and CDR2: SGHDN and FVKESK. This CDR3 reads CASSPYSGSTGQQYF. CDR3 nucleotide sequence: TGTGCCAGCAGCCCGTATAGCGGGAGTACCGGCCAGCAGTACTTC.

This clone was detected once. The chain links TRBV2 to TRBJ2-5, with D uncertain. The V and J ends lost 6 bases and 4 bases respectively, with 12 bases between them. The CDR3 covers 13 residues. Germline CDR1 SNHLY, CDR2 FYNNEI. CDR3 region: CASRRARAETQYF. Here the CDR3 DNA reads TGTGCCAGCAGGCGAGCAAGAGCAGAGACCCAGTACTTC.

The CDR3 region is CASSYGQGAYEQYF. In DNA, the CDR3 is TGTGCCAGCAGCTACGGACAGGGGGCCTACGAGCAGTACTTC. V is TRBV5-6 and J is TRBJ2-7, with TRBD1 matching over 10 bases. Germline trimming cut 3 bases from V and 2 bases from J; bases unmatched to any gene: 2. CDR3 size: 14 residues. Germline V CDR1 and CDR2: SGHDT, YYEEEE.

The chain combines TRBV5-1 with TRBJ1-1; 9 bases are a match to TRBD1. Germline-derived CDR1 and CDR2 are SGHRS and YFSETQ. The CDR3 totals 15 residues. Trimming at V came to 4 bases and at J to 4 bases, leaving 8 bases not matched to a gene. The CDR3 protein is CASSAGQGLTTEAFF. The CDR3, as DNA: TGCGCCAGCAGCGCGGGACAGGGTTTGACCACTGAAGCTTTCTTT.

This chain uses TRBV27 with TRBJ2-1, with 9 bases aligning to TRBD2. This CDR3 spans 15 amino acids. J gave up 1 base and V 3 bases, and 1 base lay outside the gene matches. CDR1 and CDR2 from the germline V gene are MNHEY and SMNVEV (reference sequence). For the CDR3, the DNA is TGTGCCAGCAGTTTGCGGGAGGGGTCCTACAATGAGCAGTTCTTC. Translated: CASSLREGSYNEQFF.

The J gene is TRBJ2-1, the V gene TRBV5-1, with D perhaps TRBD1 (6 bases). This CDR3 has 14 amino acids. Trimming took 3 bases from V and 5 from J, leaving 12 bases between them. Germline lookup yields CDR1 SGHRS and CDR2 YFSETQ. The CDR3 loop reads CASSSYDRNNEQFF. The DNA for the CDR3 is TGCGCCAGCAGCTCATACGACAGGAACAATGAGCAGTTCTTC.

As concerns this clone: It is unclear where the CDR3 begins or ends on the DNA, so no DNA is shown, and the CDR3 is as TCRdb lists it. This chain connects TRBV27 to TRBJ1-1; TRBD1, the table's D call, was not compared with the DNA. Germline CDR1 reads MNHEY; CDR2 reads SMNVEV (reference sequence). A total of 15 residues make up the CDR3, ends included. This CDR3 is CASSFSLDRGTEAFF.

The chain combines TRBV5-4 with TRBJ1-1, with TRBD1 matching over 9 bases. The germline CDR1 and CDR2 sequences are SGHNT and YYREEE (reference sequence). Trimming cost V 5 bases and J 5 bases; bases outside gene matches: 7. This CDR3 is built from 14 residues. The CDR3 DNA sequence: TGTGCCAGCAGTTTTGGACAGGGGCGGACTGAAGCTTTCTTT. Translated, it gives CASSFGQGRTEAFF. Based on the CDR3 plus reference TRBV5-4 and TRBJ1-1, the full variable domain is ETGVTQSPTHLIKTRGQQVTLRCSSQSGHNTVSWYQQALGQGPQFIFQYYREEENGRGNFPPRFSGLQFPNYSSELNVNALELDDSALYLCASSFGQGRTEAFFGQGTRLTVV.

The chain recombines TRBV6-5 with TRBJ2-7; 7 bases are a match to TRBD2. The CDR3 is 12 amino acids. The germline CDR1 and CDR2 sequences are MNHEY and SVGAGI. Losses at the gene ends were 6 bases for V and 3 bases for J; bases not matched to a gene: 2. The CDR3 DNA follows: TGTGCCAGCAGGGGAGGGAACTACGAGCAGTACTTC. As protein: CASRGGNYEQYF.

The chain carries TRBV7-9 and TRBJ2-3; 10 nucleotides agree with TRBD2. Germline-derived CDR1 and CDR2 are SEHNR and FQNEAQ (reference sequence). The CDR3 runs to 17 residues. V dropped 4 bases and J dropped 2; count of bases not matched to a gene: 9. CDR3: CASSYGVAGGSTDTQYF. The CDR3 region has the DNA TGTGCCAGCAGCTACGGGGTAGCGGGAGGTTCCACAGATACGCAGTATTTT. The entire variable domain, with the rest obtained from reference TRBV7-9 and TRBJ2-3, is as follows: DTGVSQNPRHKITKRGQNVTFRCDPISEHNRLYWYRQTLGQGPEFLTYFQNEAQLEKSRLLSDRFSAERPKGSFSTLEIQRTEQGDSAMYLCASSYGVAGGSTDTQYFGPGTRLTVL.

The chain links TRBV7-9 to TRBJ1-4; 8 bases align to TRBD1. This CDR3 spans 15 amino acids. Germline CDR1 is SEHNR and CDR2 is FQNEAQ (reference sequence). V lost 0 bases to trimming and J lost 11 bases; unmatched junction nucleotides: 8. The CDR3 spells CASSLAFDQGAKLFF. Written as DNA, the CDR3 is TGTGCCAGCAGCTTAGCTTTTGATCAGGGGGCGAAACTGTTTTTT.

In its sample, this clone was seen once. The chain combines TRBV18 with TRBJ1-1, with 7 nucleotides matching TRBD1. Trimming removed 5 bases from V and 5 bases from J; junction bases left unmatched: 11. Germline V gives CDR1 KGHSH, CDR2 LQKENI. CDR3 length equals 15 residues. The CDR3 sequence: CASSSSTGLGTEAFF. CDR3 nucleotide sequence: TGTGCCAGCTCATCCTCGACAGGGCTAGGAACTGAAGCTTTCTTT.

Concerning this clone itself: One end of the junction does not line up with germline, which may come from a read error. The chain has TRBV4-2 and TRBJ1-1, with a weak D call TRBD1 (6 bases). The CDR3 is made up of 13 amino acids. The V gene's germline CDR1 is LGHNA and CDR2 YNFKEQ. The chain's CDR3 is CASSQLIRDILTF. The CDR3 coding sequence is TGTGCCAGCAGCCAGTTAATCCGGGACATCTTAACCTTT.

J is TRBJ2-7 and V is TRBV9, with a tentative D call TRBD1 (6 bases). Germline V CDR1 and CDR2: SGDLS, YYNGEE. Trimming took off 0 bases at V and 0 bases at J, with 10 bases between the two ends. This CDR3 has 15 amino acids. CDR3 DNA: TGTGCCAGCAGCGTAGAAGGGACAAGCTCCTACGAGCAGTACTTC. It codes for CASSVEGTSSYEQYF.

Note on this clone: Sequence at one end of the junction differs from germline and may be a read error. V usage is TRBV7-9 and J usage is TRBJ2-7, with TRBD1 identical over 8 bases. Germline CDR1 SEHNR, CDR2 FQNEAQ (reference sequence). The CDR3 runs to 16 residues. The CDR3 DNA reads TGTGTCAGCAGCCCTCCGGGACAGGTTAGCTCCTACGAGCAGTACTTC. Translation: CVSSPPGQVSSYEQYF.

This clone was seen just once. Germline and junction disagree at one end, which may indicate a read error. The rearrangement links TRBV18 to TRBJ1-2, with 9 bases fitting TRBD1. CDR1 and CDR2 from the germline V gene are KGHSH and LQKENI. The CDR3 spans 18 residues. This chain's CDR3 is CASSPLSALDRGLYGYTF. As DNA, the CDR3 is TGTGCCAGCTCCCCACTAAGCGCCCTGGACAGGGGCCTATATGGCTACACCTTC.

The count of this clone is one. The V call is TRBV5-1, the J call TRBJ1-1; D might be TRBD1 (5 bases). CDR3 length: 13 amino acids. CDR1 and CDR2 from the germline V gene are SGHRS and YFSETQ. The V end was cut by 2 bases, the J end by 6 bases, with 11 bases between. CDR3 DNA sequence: TGCGCCAGCAGCTTCTATCAGGGCTCTGAAGCTTTCTTT. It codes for CASSFYQGSEAFF.

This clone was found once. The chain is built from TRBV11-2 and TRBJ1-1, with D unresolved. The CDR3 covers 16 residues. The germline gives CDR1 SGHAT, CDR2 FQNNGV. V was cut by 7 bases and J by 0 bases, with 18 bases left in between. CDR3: CASTSIKTDLNTEAFF. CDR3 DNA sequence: TGTGCCAGCACCTCGATTAAGACGGACTTGAACACTGAAGCTTTCTTT.

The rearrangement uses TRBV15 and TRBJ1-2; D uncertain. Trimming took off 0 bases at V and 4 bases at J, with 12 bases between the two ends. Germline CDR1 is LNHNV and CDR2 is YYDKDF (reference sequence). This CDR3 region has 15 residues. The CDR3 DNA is TGTGCCACCAGCAGAGATCGGCTGGAGACCTATGGCTACACCTTC. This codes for CATSRDRLETYGYTF.

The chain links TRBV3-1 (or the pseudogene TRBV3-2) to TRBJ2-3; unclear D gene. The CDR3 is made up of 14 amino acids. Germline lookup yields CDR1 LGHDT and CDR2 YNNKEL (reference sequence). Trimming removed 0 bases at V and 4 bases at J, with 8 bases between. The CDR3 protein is CASSQEGSPDTQYF. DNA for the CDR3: TGTGCCAGCAGCCAAGAGGGCAGCCCAGATACGCAGTATTTT.

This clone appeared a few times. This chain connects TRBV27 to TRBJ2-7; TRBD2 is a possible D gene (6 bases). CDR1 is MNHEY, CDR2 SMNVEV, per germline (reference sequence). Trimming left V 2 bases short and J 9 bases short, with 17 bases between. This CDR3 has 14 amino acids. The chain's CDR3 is CASSLRSAREVQYF. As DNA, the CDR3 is TGTGCCAGCAGTTTACGGTCTGCCAGGGAGGTGCAGTACTTC.

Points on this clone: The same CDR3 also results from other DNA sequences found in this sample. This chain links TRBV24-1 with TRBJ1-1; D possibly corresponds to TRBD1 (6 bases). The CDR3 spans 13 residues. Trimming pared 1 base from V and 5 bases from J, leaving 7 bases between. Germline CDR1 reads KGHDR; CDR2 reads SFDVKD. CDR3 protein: CATSDFGQTEAFF. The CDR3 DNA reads TGTGCCACCAGTGATTTTGGACAGACTGAAGCTTTCTTT.

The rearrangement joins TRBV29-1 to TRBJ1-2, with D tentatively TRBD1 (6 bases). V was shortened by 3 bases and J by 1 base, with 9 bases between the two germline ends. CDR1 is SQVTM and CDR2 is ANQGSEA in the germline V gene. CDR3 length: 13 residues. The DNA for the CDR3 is TGCAGCGTTGAGAAGGGACATAACTATGGCTACACCTTC. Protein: CSVEKGHNYGYTF.

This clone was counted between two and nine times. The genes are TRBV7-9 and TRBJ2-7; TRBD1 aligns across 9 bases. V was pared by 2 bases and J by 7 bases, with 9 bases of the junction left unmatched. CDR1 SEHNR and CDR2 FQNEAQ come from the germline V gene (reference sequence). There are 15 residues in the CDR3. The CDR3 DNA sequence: TGTGCCAGCAGCTTAAGTGTGACAGGGGGTCTTGAGCAGTACTTC. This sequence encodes CASSLSVTGGLEQYF.

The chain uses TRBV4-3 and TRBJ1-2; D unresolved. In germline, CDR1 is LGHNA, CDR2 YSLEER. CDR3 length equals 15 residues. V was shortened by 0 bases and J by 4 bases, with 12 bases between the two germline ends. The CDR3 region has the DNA TGCGCCAGCAGCCAAGATGCGGGGATCGGCTATGGCTACACCTTC. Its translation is CASSQDAGIGYGYTF.

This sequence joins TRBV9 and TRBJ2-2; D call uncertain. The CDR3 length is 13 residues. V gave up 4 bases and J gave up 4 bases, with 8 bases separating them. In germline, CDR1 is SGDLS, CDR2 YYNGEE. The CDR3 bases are TGTGCCAGCAGCTCACAGTTCACCGGGGAGCTGTTTTTT. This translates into CASSSQFTGELFF.

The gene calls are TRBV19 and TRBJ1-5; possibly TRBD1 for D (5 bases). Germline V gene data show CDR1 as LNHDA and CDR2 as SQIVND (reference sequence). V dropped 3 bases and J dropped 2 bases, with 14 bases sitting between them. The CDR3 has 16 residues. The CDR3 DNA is TGTGCCAGTAGTATCATGCGGGGCAGGGGCAATCAGCCCCAGCATTTT. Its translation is CASSIMRGRGNQPQHF.

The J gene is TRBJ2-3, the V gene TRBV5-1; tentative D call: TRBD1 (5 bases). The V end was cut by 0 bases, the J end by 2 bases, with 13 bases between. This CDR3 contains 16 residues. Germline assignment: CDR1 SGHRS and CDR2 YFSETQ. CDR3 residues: CASSLEPQGPTDTQYF. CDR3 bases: TGCGCCAGCAGCTTGGAACCTCAGGGTCCCACAGATACGCAGTATTTT.

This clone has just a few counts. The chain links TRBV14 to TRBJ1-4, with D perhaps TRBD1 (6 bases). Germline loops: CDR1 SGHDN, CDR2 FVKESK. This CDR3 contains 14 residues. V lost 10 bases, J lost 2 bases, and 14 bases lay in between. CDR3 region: CAIGEGGTNEKLFF. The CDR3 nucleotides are TGTGCCATCGGAGAGGGGGGGACTAATGAAAAACTGTTTTTT.